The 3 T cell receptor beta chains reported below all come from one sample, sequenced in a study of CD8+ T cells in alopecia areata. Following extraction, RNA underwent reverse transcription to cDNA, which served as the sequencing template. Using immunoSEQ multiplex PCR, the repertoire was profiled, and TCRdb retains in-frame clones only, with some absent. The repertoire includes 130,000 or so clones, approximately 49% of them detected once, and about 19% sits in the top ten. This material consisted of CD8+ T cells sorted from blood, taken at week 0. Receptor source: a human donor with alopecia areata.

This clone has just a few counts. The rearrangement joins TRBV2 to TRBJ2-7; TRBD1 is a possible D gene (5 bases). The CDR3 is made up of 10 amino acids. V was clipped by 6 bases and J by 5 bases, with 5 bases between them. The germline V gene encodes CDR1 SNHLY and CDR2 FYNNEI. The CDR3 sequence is CASRDNEQYF. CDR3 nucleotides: TGTGCCAGCAGGGACAACGAGCAGTACTTC.

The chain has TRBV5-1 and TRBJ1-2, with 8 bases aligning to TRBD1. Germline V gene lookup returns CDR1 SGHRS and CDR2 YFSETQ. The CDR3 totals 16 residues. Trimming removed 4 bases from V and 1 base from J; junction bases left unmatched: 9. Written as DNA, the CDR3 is TGCGCCAGCAGCAGGGGACAGGAACCTCTTAACTATGGCTACACCTTC. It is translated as CASSRGQEPLNYGYTF.

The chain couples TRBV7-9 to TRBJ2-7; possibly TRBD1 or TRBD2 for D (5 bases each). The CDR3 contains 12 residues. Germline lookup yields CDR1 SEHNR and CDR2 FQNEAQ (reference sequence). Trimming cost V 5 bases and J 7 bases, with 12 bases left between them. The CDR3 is CASSLGGGEQYF. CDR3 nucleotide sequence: TGTGCCAGCAGCCTCGGTGGGGGAGAGCAGTACTTC. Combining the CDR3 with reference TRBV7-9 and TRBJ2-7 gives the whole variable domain DTGVSQNPRHKITKRGQNVTFRCDPISEHNRLYWYRQTLGQGPEFLTYFQNEAQLEKSRLLSDRFSAERPKGSFSTLEIQRTEQGDSAMYLCASSLGGGEQYFGPGTRLTVT.